This T cell receptor beta chain was retrieved from a study of T cells in Graves' hyperthyroidism and ophthalmopathy. Study-wide results and limits: Among thyroid clonotypes expanded above 0.001, most also appeared in blood.

Absence of ophthalmopathy progression within 18 months defined stable Graves' hyperthyroidism. Hyperthyroidism was newly diagnosed in patients aged 18 to 65 (duration under 2 months). TCR beta CDR3 region amplification was performed from RNA transcripts. An initial round of RT-PCR targeting the TCR CDR3 relied on the HTBI primer set. Each CDR3 protein gets one entry after TCRdb re-called the multiplex PCR reads with MiXCR. Found here are about 480,000 distinct CDR3 sequences, approximately 15% of them singletons; the top ten hold about 17%. This clonotype was detected ten times or more. Its antigen remains unidentified. The CDR3 has 19 residues. Germline V gene sequence: CDR1 SEHNR, CDR2 FQNEAQ (reference sequence). V lost 2 bases to trimming and J lost 2 bases, with 24 bases between them.

This sequence was found in a woman aged 18-29 years with Graves' hyperthyroidism. V is TRBV7-9 and J is TRBJ1-1; D is uncertain. Input material: blood. The DNA of the CDR3 is TGTGCCAGCAGCTTACCGAGGGTTGGAATAAAGGGATCCAACACTGAAGCTTTCTTT. Encoded protein: CASSLPRVGIKGSNTEAFF.